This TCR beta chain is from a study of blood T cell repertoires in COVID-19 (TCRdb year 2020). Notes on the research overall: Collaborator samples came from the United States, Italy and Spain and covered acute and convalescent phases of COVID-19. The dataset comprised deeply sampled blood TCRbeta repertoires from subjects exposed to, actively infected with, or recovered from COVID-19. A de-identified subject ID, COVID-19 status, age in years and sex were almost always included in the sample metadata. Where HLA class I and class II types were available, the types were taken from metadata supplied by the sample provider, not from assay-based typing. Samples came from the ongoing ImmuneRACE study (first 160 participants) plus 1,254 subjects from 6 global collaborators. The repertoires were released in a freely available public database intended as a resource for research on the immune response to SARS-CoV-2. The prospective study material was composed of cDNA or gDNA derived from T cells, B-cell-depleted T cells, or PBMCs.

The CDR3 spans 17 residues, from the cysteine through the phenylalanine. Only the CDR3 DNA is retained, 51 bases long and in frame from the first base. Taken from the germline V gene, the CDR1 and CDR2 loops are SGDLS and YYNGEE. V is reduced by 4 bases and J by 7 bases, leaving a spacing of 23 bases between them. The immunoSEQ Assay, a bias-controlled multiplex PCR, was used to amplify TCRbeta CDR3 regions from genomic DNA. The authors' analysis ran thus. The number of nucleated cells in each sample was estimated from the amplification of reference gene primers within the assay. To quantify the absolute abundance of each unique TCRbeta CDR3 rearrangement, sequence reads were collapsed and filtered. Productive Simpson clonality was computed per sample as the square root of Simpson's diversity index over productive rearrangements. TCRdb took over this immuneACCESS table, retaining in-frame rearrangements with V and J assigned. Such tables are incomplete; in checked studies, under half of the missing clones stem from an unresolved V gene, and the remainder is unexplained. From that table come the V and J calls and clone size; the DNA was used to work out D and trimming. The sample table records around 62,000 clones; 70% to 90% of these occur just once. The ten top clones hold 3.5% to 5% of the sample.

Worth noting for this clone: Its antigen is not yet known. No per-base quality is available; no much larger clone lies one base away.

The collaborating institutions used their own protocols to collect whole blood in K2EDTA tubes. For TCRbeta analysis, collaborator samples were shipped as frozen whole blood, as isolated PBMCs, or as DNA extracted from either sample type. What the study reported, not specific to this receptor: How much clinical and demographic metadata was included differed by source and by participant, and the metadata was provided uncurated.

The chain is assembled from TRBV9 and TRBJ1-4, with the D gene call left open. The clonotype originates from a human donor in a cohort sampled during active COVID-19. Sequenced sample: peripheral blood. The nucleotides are TGTGCCAGCAGCCCCGCAACAGCCCGGGCAGAGGGTGAAAAACTGTTTTTT. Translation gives CASSPATARAEGEKLFF.